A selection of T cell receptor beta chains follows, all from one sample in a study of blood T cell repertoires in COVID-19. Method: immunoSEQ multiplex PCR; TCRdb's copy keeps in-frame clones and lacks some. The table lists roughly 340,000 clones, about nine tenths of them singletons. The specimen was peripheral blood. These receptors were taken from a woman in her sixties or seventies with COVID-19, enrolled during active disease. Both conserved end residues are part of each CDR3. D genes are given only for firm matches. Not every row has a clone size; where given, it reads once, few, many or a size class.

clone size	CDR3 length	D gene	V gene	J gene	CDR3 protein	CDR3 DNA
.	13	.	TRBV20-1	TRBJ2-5	CSASGPGKETQYF	TGCAGTGCTAGTGGGCCAGGGAAAGAGACCCAGTACTTC
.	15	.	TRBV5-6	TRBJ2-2	CASRVFWQNTGELFF	TGTGCCAGCCGGGTATTTTGGCAGAACACCGGGGAGCTGTTTTTT
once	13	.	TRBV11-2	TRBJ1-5	CASSLEWGGPQHF	TGTGCCAGCAGCTTAGAATGGGGGGGGCCCCAGCATTTT
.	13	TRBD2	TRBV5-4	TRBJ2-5	CASGSGGYETQYF	TGTGCCAGCGGAAGCGGGGGGTATGAGACCCAGTACTTC
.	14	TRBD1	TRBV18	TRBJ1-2	CASSPNRGNYGYTF	TGTGCCAGCTCACCAAACAGGGGAAACTATGGCTACACCTTC
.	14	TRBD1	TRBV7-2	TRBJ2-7	CASSLQGQGSEQYF	TGTGCCAGCAGTCTCCAGGGACAGGGGAGCGAGCAGTACTTC
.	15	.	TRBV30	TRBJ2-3	CAWSSTGLGTDTQYF	TGTGCCTGGAGTTCAACAGGGTTGGGTACAGATACGCAGTATTTT
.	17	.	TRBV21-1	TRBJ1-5	CASSKTRDRAYYQPQHF	TGTGCCAGCAGCAAAACCCGGGACAGGGCATATTATCAGCCCCAGCATTTT
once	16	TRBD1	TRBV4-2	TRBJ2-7	CASSQSGTGSSYEQYF	TGTGCCAGCAGCCAGTCCGGGACAGGGAGCTCCTACGAGCAGTACTTC
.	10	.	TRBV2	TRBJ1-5	CARRGQPQHF	TGTGCCAGACGAGGACAGCCCCAGCATTTT
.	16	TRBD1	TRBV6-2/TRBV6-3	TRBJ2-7	CASSVPRGPTSYEQYF	TGTGCCAGCAGTGTCCCGAGGGGGCCAACCTCCTACGAGCAGTACTTC
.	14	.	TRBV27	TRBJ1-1	CASSKERMNTEAFF	TGTGCCAGCAGTAAAGAGAGGATGAACACTGAAGCTTTCTTT
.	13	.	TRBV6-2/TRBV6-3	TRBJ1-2	CASSRDMVEDYTF	TGTGCCAGCAGTCGGGACATGGTCGAGGACTACACCTTC
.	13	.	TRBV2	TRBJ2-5	CASISGGVETQYF	TGTGCCAGCATCTCCGGTGGTGTAGAGACCCAGTACTTC
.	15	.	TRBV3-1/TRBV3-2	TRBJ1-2	CASSQDRGGLYGYTF	TGTGCCAGCAGCCAAGATCGCGGGGGGTTGTATGGCTACACCTTC
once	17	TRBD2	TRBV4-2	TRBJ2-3	CASSQGAASGGADTQYF	TGTGCCAGCAGCCAGGGAGCAGCTAGCGGGGGGGCAGATACGCAGTATTTT
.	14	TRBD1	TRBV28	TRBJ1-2	CASSTPGGKGGYTF	TGTGCCAGCAGTACACCAGGGGGCAAGGGTGGCTACACCTTC
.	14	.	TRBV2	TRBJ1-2	CASSGLGRNYGYTF	TGTGCCAGCAGTGGGTTGGGGCGGAACTATGGCTACACCTTC
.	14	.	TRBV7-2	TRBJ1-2	CASSPIQGNYGYTF	TGTGCCAGCAGCCCCATCCAGGGAAACTATGGCTACACCTTC
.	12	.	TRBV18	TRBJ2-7	CASSPRDYEQYF	TGTGCCAGCTCCCCCAGGGACTACGAGCAGTACTTC
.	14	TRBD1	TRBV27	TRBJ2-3	CASRSTGETDTQYF	TGTGCCAGCAGGTCAACAGGGGAGACAGATACGCAGTATTTT
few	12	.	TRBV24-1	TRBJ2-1	CATRVARPTKFF	TGTGCCACCAGGGTAGCGCGCCCGACTAAGTTCTTC
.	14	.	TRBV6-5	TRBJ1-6	CASTEALSNSPLHF	TGTGCCAGCACCGAGGCCCTTTCTAATTCACCCCTCCACTTT
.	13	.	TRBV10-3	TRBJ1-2	CAISKEGDYGYTF	TGTGCCATCAGCAAAGAAGGGGACTATGGCTACACCTTC
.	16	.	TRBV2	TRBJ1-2	CASSEGTEAAIYGYTF	TGTGCCAGCAGTGAAGGGACGGAGGCCGCCATTTATGGCTACACCTTC
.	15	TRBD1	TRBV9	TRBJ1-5	CASSATGQGNQPQHF	TGTGCCAGCAGCGCCACTGGACAGGGCAATCAGCCCCAGCATTTT
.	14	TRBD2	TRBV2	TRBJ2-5	CASSSRGGQETQYF	TGTGCCAGCTCTTCGCGGGGGGGCCAAGAGACCCAGTACTTC
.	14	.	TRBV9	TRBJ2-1	CASSAVGLANEQFF	TGTGCCAGCAGCGCAGTTGGCCTCGCCAATGAGCAGTTCTTC
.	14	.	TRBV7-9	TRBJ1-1	CASSLDEGNTEAFF	TGTGCCAGCAGCTTAGACGAGGGGAACACTGAAGCTTTCTTT
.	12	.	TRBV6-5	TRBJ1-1	CASSRMNTEAFF	TGTGCCAGCTCGCGGATGAACACTGAAGCTTTCTTT
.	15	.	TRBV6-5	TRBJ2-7	CASRALIDASYEQYF	TGTGCCAGCCGAGCGTTAATAGACGCCTCCTACGAGCAGTACTTC
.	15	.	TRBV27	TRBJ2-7	CASSLSSGDYYEQYF	TGTGCCAGCAGTTTATCGAGTGGAGATTACTACGAGCAGTACTTC
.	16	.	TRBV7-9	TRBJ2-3	CASSSSRLSGTDTQYF	TGTGCCAGCAGCTCTTCGCGACTCAGTGGCACAGATACGCAGTATTTT
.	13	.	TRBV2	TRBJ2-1	CASTSGIGREQFF	TGTGCCAGCACTTCTGGCATTGGTCGAGAGCAGTTCTTC
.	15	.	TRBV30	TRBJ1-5	CAWSQTGFNNQPQHF	TGTGCCTGGAGCCAGACTGGGTTCAACAATCAGCCCCAGCATTTT
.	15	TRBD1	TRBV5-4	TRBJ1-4	CASSSGQGQDEKLFF	TGTGCCAGCAGCTCGGGACAGGGACAGGACGAAAAACTGTTTTTT
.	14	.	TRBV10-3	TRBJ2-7	CAISESGLGGEQYF	TGTGCCATCAGTGAGTCCGGGCTCGGGGGCGAGCAGTACTTC